A single sample is the source of the 13 T cell receptor beta chains below, sequenced in a study of cytomegalovirus exposure and HLA in healthy donors. The PCR was carried out with 60 Vbeta primers and 13 Jbeta primers. Profiling relied on immunoSEQ multiplex PCR, and the TCRdb table lists in-frame clones only, not all of them. Recorded for this sample: under 150,000 clones. The sample was PBMCs. All receptors come from a woman in her sixties or seventies in good health and CMV-seronegative.

This chain joins TRBV5-1 and TRBJ2-7; weak D call: TRBD2 (6 bases). Germline CDR1 SGHRS, CDR2 YFSETQ. Trimming left V 4 bases short and J 4 bases short, with 18 bases between. The CDR3 has 15 residues. Written as DNA, the CDR3 is TGCGCCAGCAGCCCGACGGAGATCGGGGGTTACGAGCAGTACTTC. It is translated as CASSPTEIGGYEQYF.

The rearrangement links TRBV5-1 to TRBJ2-2, with TRBD1 as a possible D gene (7 bases). V was cut by 0 bases and J by 2 bases, with 11 bases left in between. The CDR3 has 16 amino acids. Germline values: CDR1 SGHRS, CDR2 YFSETQ. The DNA of the CDR3 is TGCGCCAGCAGCTTGGTCCAGGGGGGCAACACCGGGGAGCTGTTTTTT. Protein product: CASSLVQGGNTGELFF.

This chain links TRBV19 with TRBJ1-1; 8 bases match TRBD1. Germline CDR1 reads LNHDA; CDR2 reads SQIVND (reference sequence). V dropped 7 bases and J dropped 2; count of bases not matched to a gene: 9. This CDR3 comprises 15 residues. CDR3 residues: CASNPTGAINTEAFF. The CDR3 bases are TGTGCCAGTAATCCGACAGGGGCGATCAACACTGAAGCTTTCTTT.

The V gene is TRBV29-1, the J gene TRBJ2-1; 9 nucleotides align to TRBD2. In germline, CDR1 is SQVTM, CDR2 ANQGSEA. Trimming at V came to 4 bases and at J to 10 bases, leaving 8 bases not matched to a gene. The CDR3 spans 13 residues. The CDR3 loop reads CSVGVASGNEQFF. The CDR3 DNA reads TGCAGCGTTGGGGTGGCTAGCGGGAACGAGCAGTTCTTC.

The V call is TRBV19, the J call TRBJ2-2; D is possibly TRBD2 (6 bases). The germline V gene has CDR1 LNHDA and CDR2 SQIVND (reference sequence). CDR3 length: 15 amino acids. Trimming took off 1 base at V and 7 bases at J, with 13 bases between the two ends. Written as DNA, the CDR3 is TGTGCCAGTAGTATAGGTGGTAGCGGTATCGGGGAGCTGTTTTTT. Translating gives CASSIGGSGIGELFF.

CDR3 sequence: CASETGNQPQHF. The CDR3 nucleotides are TGTGCCAGCGAGACAGGAAATCAGCCCCAGCATTTT. J is TRBJ1-5 and V is TRBV28; tentatively, D is TRBD1 (6 bases). The CDR3 runs to 12 residues. Germline lookup yields CDR1 MDHEN and CDR2 SYDVKM. V was clipped by 8 bases and J by 4 bases, with 9 bases between them. Full variable domain (missing parts from reference TRBV28 and TRBJ1-5): DVKVTQSSRYLVKRTGEKVFLECVQDMDHENMFWYRQDPGLGLRLIYFSYDVKMKEKGDIPEGYSVSREKKERFSLILESASTNQTSMYLCASETGNQPQHFGDGTRLSIL.

This chain joins TRBV9 and TRBJ2-5; weak D call: TRBD1 (6 bases). V was cut by 5 bases and J by 2 bases, with 13 bases left in between. Germline CDR1 reads SGDLS; CDR2 reads YYNGEE. CDR3 length equals 14 residues. CDR3: CASSAGQLQETQYF. CDR3 DNA: TGTGCCAGCAGTGCCGGACAGTTACAAGAGACCCAGTACTTC.

The rearrangement joins TRBV10-3 to TRBJ1-6, with TRBD1 matching 8 bases. The CDR3 runs to 13 residues. Looked up from germline, CDR1 is ENHRY and CDR2 is SYGVKD. Trimming took 6 bases from V and 7 from J; bases not matched to a gene: 2. As DNA, the CDR3 is TGTGCCATCAGGACAGGGGAAAATTCACCCCTCCACTTT. Protein sequence: CAIRTGENSPLHF.

The V and J genes are TRBV7-6 and TRBJ2-7, with 10 positions matching TRBD1. This CDR3 spans 14 amino acids. Germline lookup yields CDR1 SGHVS and CDR2 FNYEAQ. Trimming at V came to 4 bases and at J to 3 bases, leaving 3 bases not matched to a gene. For the CDR3, the DNA is TGTGCCAGCAGCTATGACAGGGGGCACTACGAGCAGTACTTC. Its translation is CASSYDRGHYEQYF. Filled out from reference TRBV7-6 and TRBJ2-7, the complete variable domain reads GAGVSQSPRYKVTKRGQDVALRCDPISGHVSLYWYRQALGQGPEFLTYFNYEAQQDKSGLPNDRFSAERPEGSISTLTIQRTEQRDSAMYRCASSYDRGHYEQYFGPGTRLTVT.

The gene calls are TRBV7-2 and TRBJ1-6; tentatively, D is TRBD1 (6 bases). This CDR3 is built from 15 residues. CDR1 SGHTA and CDR2 FQGNSA come from the germline V gene. V shed 1 base and J shed 7 bases, with 11 bases lying between them. The CDR3 region has the DNA TGTGCCAGCAGCTTAGTAGCGGGGGCAAATTCACCCCTCCACTTT. Translating gives CASSLVAGANSPLHF.

J is TRBJ1-4 and V is TRBV7-2; D ambiguous. CDR3 size: 14 residues. Trimming left V 5 bases short and J 0 bases short, with 7 bases between. The germline V gene has CDR1 SGHTA and CDR2 FQGNSA. This chain's CDR3 is CASSPYATNEKLFF. DNA of the CDR3: TGTGCCAGCAGCCCCTATGCAACTAATGAAAAACTGTTTTTT.

The DNA for the CDR3 is TGTGCCAGCAGTTTGGGACAGGGTCTTGACTGGCCCCAGCATTTT. Its translation is CASSLGQGLDWPQHF. The rearrangement links TRBV27 to TRBJ1-5; TRBD1 aligns across 9 bases. Germline CDR1 MNHEY, CDR2 SMNVEV (reference sequence). The junction had 9 bases not matched to a gene; V was cut back by 3 bases and J by 9 bases. The CDR3 length is 15 residues.

This chain connects TRBV7-8 to TRBJ2-1; tentatively, D is TRBD1 (5 bases). Germline V CDR1 and CDR2: SGHVS, FQNEAQ. This CDR3 contains 15 residues. V lost 3 bases and J lost 5, with 14 bases in between. In DNA form, the CDR3 reads TGTGCCAGCAGCTTTTTCTGGGGCGCGGACAATGAGCAGTTCTTC. Amino acids: CASSFFWGADNEQFF.